This entry concerns a single T cell receptor (beta chain). Its antigen remains unknown. The junction and the germline gene differ at one end; a read error may be behind it. These data come from a study of T cell responses to AZD1222 COVID-19 vaccine. The protocol was immunoSEQ multiplex PCR, while the TCRdb copy is restricted to in-frame clones and leaves out a portion. The sample consists of 60,000 to 75,000 clones, 83% of them appearing once. Findings and limits, study-wide: Unmutated variant regions reportedly attract nearly half of all spike-specific TCRs. Vaccine-related CD4 TCRs covered spike, predominating at 160-218 and 743-854.

Germline CDR1 is LNHDA and CDR2 is SQIVND (reference sequence). This CDR3 is built from 13 residues. This TCR derives from an adult who received the AZD1222 COVID-19 vaccine. The chain recombines TRBV19 with TRBJ2-7, with no clear D. The starting material was peripheral blood, obtained 28 days after the second AZD1222 dose. The CDR3 nucleotides read TGTGCCTGTAGTTTAGATGTCTCTGGCGAGCAGTACTTC. Its translation is CACSLDVSGEQYF. Based on the CDR3 plus reference TRBV19 and TRBJ2-7, the full variable domain is DGGITQSPKYLFRKEGQNVTLSCEQNLNHDAMYWYRQDPGQGLRLIYYSQIVNDFQKGDIAEGYSVSREKKESFPLTVTSAQKNPTAFYLCACSLDVSGEQYFGPGTRLTVT.